These 32 T cell receptor beta chains were all obtained from the same sample, sequenced in a study of cytomegalovirus exposure and HLA in healthy donors. 13 Jbeta primers and 60 Vbeta primers were used for the PCR. Assay: immunoSEQ multiplex PCR; the TCRdb copy retains only in-frame clones and omits some. Of roughly 200,000 clones in the sample, roughly 79% were seen once. What was sequenced was PBMCs. These receptors originate from a man aged 25 to 40 in good health and CMV-seronegative.

Here the CDR3 reads CASSRQSNTEAFF. CDR3 in DNA: TGTGCCAGCAGCAGACAGTCGAACACTGAAGCTTTCTTT. The rearrangement links TRBV6-1 to TRBJ1-1, with D tentatively TRBD1 (5 bases). Germline V CDR1 and CDR2: MNHNS, SASEGT. Trimming removed 6 bases at V and 1 base at J, with 9 bases between. This CDR3 contains 13 residues.

V and J are TRBV6-4 and TRBJ2-1; D not resolved. The germline V gene has CDR1 MRHNA and CDR2 SNTAGT. V was cut by 5 bases and J by 4 bases, with 9 bases left in between. The CDR3 sequence is 13 residues long. The CDR3 nucleotides are TGTGCCAGCAGTCGGTACCTTTACAATGAGCAGTTCTTC. Encoded protein: CASSRYLYNEQFF.

In DNA, the CDR3 is TGCGCCAGCAGCCAGACTAGCGGGGCCTACGAGCAGTACTTC. This sequence encodes CASSQTSGAYEQYF. The V and J genes are TRBV4-1 and TRBJ2-7; 11 positions agree with TRBD2. Losses at the gene ends were 3 bases for V and 2 bases for J; bases not matched to a gene: 0. From germline, CDR1 is MGHRA and CDR2 YSYEKL. The CDR3 consists of 14 residues.

The chain joins TRBV27 to TRBJ2-1; perhaps TRBD1 as D (5 bases). Per germline, CDR1 MNHEY and CDR2 SMNVEV (reference sequence). Trimming removed 8 bases at V and 4 bases at J, with 12 bases between. There are 13 residues in the CDR3. The CDR3 sequence is CASATGTYNEQFF. CDR3 in DNA: TGTGCCAGCGCCACAGGAACGTACAATGAGCAGTTCTTC.

This chain joins TRBV25-1 and TRBJ2-7; maybe TRBD2 (5 bases). The CDR3 is made up of 16 amino acids. From germline, CDR1 is MGHDK and CDR2 SYGVNS. Between the trimmed V and J ends, which lost 4 bases and 0 bases, there was a span of 16 bases. The CDR3 DNA reads TGTGCCAGCAGTGCGACCGTCAGTGGGAGCTCCTACGAGCAGTACTTC. Residues: CASSATVSGSSYEQYF.

The CDR3 bases are TGCGCCAGCAGCCCCCCAACTAGCGGGAACTCCTACGAGCAGTACTTC. It is translated as CASSPPTSGNSYEQYF. V and J are TRBV5-1 and TRBJ2-7; 10 nucleotides line up with TRBD2. The CDR3 is made up of 16 amino acids. Trimming at V came to 4 bases and at J to 0 bases, leaving 7 bases not matched to a gene. Germline loops: CDR1 SGHRS, CDR2 YFSETQ.

This chain uses TRBV25-1 with TRBJ2-1; TRBD2 matches at 12 bases. With 4 bases clipped from V and 8 bases from J, the junction kept 9 bases outside the gene matches. CDR3 size: 16 residues. Germline V CDR1 and CDR2: MGHDK, SYGVNS. CDR3 amino acids: CASSVEASGRAHEQFF. CDR3 sequence (DNA): TGTGCCAGCAGTGTGGAGGCTAGCGGGAGGGCCCATGAGCAGTTCTTC.

The chain recombines TRBV7-9 with TRBJ2-7; 8 nucleotides agree with TRBD1. Germline assignment: CDR1 SEHNR and CDR2 FQNEAQ (reference sequence). Trimming cost V 7 bases and J 5 bases; bases outside gene matches: 10. The CDR3 spans 14 residues. The CDR3: CASILLQGANEQYF. In DNA, the CDR3 is TGTGCCAGCATCCTGCTGCAGGGGGCAAACGAGCAGTACTTC.

This sequence joins TRBV6-6 and TRBJ2-1, with 7 bases aligning to TRBD1. The CDR3 is 14 amino acids. CDR1 and CDR2 from the germline V gene are MNHNY and SVGAGI (reference sequence). V lost 2 bases and J lost 8; bases outside the gene matches: 6. CDR3 bases: TGTGCCAGCAGTTACGACAGGGTTTCGGATGAGCAGTTCTTC. It specifies CASSYDRVSDEQFF.

The chain links TRBV2 to TRBJ1-5, with D perhaps matching TRBD1 (6 bases). The CDR3 consists of 15 residues. V lost 1 base, J lost 1 base, and 8 bases lay in between. Germline V CDR1 and CDR2: SNHLY, FYNNEI. CDR3 in amino acids: CASSEGQGSNQPQHF. The CDR3, as DNA: TGTGCCAGCAGTGAAGGCCAGGGGAGCAATCAGCCCCAGCATTTT. Full variable domain (outside the CDR3, taken from reference TRBV2 and TRBJ1-5): EPEVTQTPSHQVTQMGQEVILRCVPISNHLYFYWYRQILGQKVEFLVSFYNNEISEKSEIFDDQFSVERPDGSNFTLKIRSTKLEDSAMYFCASSEGQGSNQPQHFGDGTRLSIL.

The rearrangement joins TRBV5-1 to TRBJ2-2; 8 bases agree with TRBD1. The ends lost 7 bases at V and 3 bases at J; junction bases unmatched: 8. Germline V gives CDR1 SGHRS, CDR2 YFSETQ. The CDR3 has 15 residues. CDR3 sequence (DNA): TGCGCCAGCGAGATCGGACAGGGTCACACCGGGGAGCTGTTTTTT. Translation gives CASEIGQGHTGELFF. Combining the CDR3 with reference TRBV5-1 and TRBJ2-2 gives the whole variable domain KAGVTQTPRYLIKTRGQQVTLSCSPISGHRSVSWYQQTPGQGLQFLFEYFSETQRNKGNFPGRFSGRQFSNSRSEMNVSTLELGDSALYLCASEIGQGHTGELFFGEGSRLTVL.

The chain combines TRBV10-3 with TRBJ1-2; 7 bases align to TRBD1. The CDR3 extends over 13 amino acids. The germline V gene encodes CDR1 ENHRY and CDR2 SYGVKD. V was clipped by 5 bases and J by 4 bases; unmatched bases: 4. The CDR3 nucleotides read TGTGCCATCAGTAACAGGGACAGCTATGGCTACACCTTC. It is translated as CAISNRDSYGYTF.

The rearrangement uses TRBV5-1 and TRBJ1-2; no clear D. The CDR3 covers 14 residues. V dropped 4 bases and J dropped 8 bases, with 18 bases sitting between them. The germline gives CDR1 SGHRS, CDR2 YFSETQ. CDR3 loop: CASSLRTVPGGYTF. CDR3 sequence (DNA): TGCGCCAGCAGCCTGCGGACGGTTCCGGGAGGCTACACCTTC. Variable domain in full (rest from reference TRBV5-1 and TRBJ1-2): KAGVTQTPRYLIKTRGQQVTLSCSPISGHRSVSWYQQTPGQGLQFLFEYFSETQRNKGNFPGRFSGRQFSNSRSEMNVSTLELGDSALYLCASSLRTVPGGYTFGSGTRLTVV.

The rearrangement links TRBV6-1 to TRBJ2-2; 7 bases match TRBD1. V trimming: 7 bases; J trimming: 10 bases; junction bases outside the gene matches: 12. The CDR3 has 14 amino acids. Germline V gives CDR1 MNHNS, CDR2 SASEGT. The CDR3 loop is CASTRQGLSPELFF. The CDR3 nucleotides are TGTGCCAGCACAAGACAGGGCCTCTCTCCGGAGCTGTTTTTT.

This chain joins TRBV7-3 and TRBJ1-1, with D maybe TRBD1 (6 bases). This CDR3 is built from 15 residues. The V end was cut by 3 bases, the J end by 0 bases, with 11 bases between. Germline values: CDR1 SGHTA, CDR2 FQGTGA. CDR3 coding DNA: TGTGCCAGCAGCTTCAATACAGGGATGAACACTGAAGCTTTCTTT. Translating gives CASSFNTGMNTEAFF.

The genes are TRBV28 and TRBJ1-2; the D is unclear. Germline V CDR1 and CDR2: MDHEN, SYDVKM. CDR3 length: 11 residues. V lost 4 bases and J lost 14, with 14 bases in between. The CDR3 DNA reads TGTGCCAGCAGTTCCCACCTCGGTGGTACCTTC. It specifies CASSSHLGGTF.

The chain recombines TRBV7-9 with TRBJ1-2; D is uncertain. The CDR3 spans 14 residues. Trimming stripped 5 bases from V and 3 bases from J, with 13 bases between. Germline CDR1 SEHNR, CDR2 FQNEAQ (reference sequence). CDR3 sequence reads: CASSPWEMDYGYTF. Here the CDR3 DNA reads TGTGCCAGCAGCCCCTGGGAGATGGACTATGGCTACACCTTC.

The chain joins TRBV7-2 to TRBJ1-2, with 9 bases matching TRBD1. V trimming: 2 bases; J trimming: 7 bases; junction bases outside the gene matches: 14. CDR3 length: 17 residues. Germline V lookup: CDR1 SGHTA, CDR2 FQGNSA. CDR3 loop: CASSLITGGVGGGGYTF. The CDR3 DNA sequence: TGTGCCAGCAGCTTAATTACAGGGGGCGTAGGAGGTGGTGGCTACACCTTC.

The V gene is TRBV5-1, the J gene TRBJ2-5; a weak D match, TRBD2 (5 bases). Germline V gives CDR1 SGHRS, CDR2 YFSETQ. This CDR3 contains 13 residues. Trimming stripped 4 bases from V and 2 bases from J, with 9 bases between. This chain's CDR3 is CASSPGIQETQYF. The CDR3 DNA reads as TGCGCCAGCAGCCCCGGGATACAAGAGACCCAGTACTTC.

This clone has only a few counts. V usage is TRBV6-5 and J usage is TRBJ2-1, with D perhaps TRBD1 (5 bases). Trimming pared 4 bases from V and 4 bases from J, leaving 8 bases between. The CDR3 has 13 residues. The germline V gene encodes CDR1 MNHEY and CDR2 SVGAGI. CDR3 in DNA: TGTGCCAGCAGTTTGACAGAGTACAATGAGCAGTTCTTC. Translation: CASSLTEYNEQFF.

The V call is TRBV28, the J call TRBJ1-1; 8 bases agree with TRBD1. Germline CDR1 MDHEN, CDR2 SYDVKM. V lost 5 bases and J lost 4; bases outside the gene matches: 6. This CDR3 is built from 14 residues. Here the CDR3 reads CASSIGQGSTEAFF. The CDR3 nucleotides are TGTGCCAGCAGTATCGGACAGGGAAGCACTGAAGCTTTCTTT.

This clone was seen only once. The chain uses TRBV28 and TRBJ1-2, with D tentatively TRBD1 (6 bases). The CDR3 runs 12 residues. Trimming took 7 bases from V and 2 from J, leaving 8 bases between them. Germline V gene sequence: CDR1 MDHEN, CDR2 SYDVKM. CDR3 in amino acids: CASTGVNYGYTF. In nucleotides, the CDR3 is TGTGCCAGCACAGGGGTCAACTATGGCTACACCTTC.

This rearrangement joins TRBV7-9 to TRBJ1-2; D is uncertain. Trimming took 5 bases from V and 2 from J, leaving 9 bases between them. There are 13 residues in the CDR3. Germline-derived CDR1 and CDR2 are SEHNR and FQNEAQ (reference sequence). The CDR3 reads CASSPTENYGYTF. Here the CDR3 DNA reads TGTGCCAGCAGCCCTACCGAAAACTATGGCTACACCTTC. Drawing the rest from reference TRBV7-9 and TRBJ1-2, the complete variable domain is DTGVSQNPRHKITKRGQNVTFRCDPISEHNRLYWYRQTLGQGPEFLTYFQNEAQLEKSRLLSDRFSAERPKGSFSTLEIQRTEQGDSAMYLCASSPTENYGYTFGSGTRLTVV.

The rearrangement uses TRBV2 and TRBJ2-3, with 11 bases that match TRBD1. The CDR3 has 18 amino acids. The germline gives CDR1 SNHLY, CDR2 FYNNEI. The trim removed 10 bases at V and 6 bases at J, leaving 21 bases unmatched. The CDR3 DNA follows: TGTGCCACTATGGGACAGGGGGATCGTGGGGAGGAGCAGGATACGCAGTATTTT. The encoded protein is CATMGQGDRGEEQDTQYF.

The CDR3 loop is CASSGRGEKLFF. The CDR3 DNA follows: TGTGCCAGCAGCGGAAGAGGGGAAAAACTGTTTTTT. The chain uses TRBV5-5 and TRBJ1-4; D remains unclear. The CDR3 extends over 12 amino acids. The ends were cut back, 4 bases at V and 8 bases at J, with 9 bases in the middle. Germline CDR1 SGHKS, CDR2 YYEKEE (reference sequence).

CDR3 protein: CASSVDALSGGFYEQYF. CDR3 DNA: TGTGCCAGCAGCGTAGACGCCCTGTCAGGGGGCTTCTACGAGCAGTACTTC. The J gene is TRBJ2-7, the V gene TRBV9; 8 bases fit TRBD1. Germline V gene sequence: CDR1 SGDLS, CDR2 YYNGEE. The CDR3 is 17 residues long. The ends lost 0 bases at V and 3 bases at J; junction bases unmatched: 11. Full variable domain (outside the CDR3, taken from reference TRBV9 and TRBJ2-7): DSGVTQTPKHLITATGQRVTLRCSPRSGDLSVYWYQQSLDQGLQFLIQYYNGEERAKGNILERFSAQQFPDLHSELNLSSLELGDSALYFCASSVDALSGGFYEQYFGPGTRLTVT.

This rearrangement joins TRBV6-5 to TRBJ1-2, with TRBD1 identical over 7 bases. This CDR3 has 13 residues. Germline V gives CDR1 MNHEY, CDR2 SVGAGI. Trimming took 6 bases from V and 2 from J; bases not matched to a gene: 3. Written as DNA, the CDR3 is TGTGCCAGCAGAGACAGGGAAAACTATGGCTACACCTTC. Encoded protein: CASRDRENYGYTF.

The J gene is TRBJ1-1, the V gene TRBV19; D gene unclear. Germline V CDR1 and CDR2: LNHDA, SQIVND (reference sequence). There are 14 residues in the CDR3. V was clipped by 4 bases and J by 5 bases, with 14 bases between them. In DNA, the CDR3 is TGTGCCAGTAGTAAAAGTCTGGGGAGGACTGAAGCTTTCTTT. Residues: CASSKSLGRTEAFF.

This clone occurred a few times. The rearrangement uses TRBV30 and TRBJ2-7, with 10 bases identical to TRBD2. This CDR3 is built from 14 residues. Germline trimming cut 2 bases from V and 7 bases from J; bases unmatched to any gene: 8. Germline V lookup: CDR1 GTSNPN, CDR2 SVGIG (reference sequence). CDR3 region: CAWSIAGGPREQYF. In DNA, the CDR3 is TGTGCCTGGAGTATAGCGGGAGGTCCAAGGGAGCAGTACTTC.

This chain connects TRBV11-2 to TRBJ1-5; D uncertain. The CDR3 length is 13 residues. V gave up 0 bases and J gave up 4 bases, with 4 bases separating them. Germline values: CDR1 SGHAT, CDR2 FQNNGV. The CDR3 loop is CASSLDRNQPQHF. CDR3 DNA sequence: TGTGCCAGCAGCTTAGATCGGAATCAGCCCCAGCATTTT.

CDR3 nucleotides: TGTGCCAGCAGTTTGGGGGGTAACGAGGCTTATGGCTACACCTTC. Translation gives CASSLGGNEAYGYTF. V is TRBV28 and J is TRBJ1-2; tentatively, D is TRBD1 (5 bases). Germline CDR1 MDHEN, CDR2 SYDVKM. The CDR3 consists of 15 residues. V was cut by 3 bases and J by 5 bases, with 16 bases left in between.

In the case of this clone: This same CDR3 is encoded by further DNA sequences in the sample. V usage is TRBV6-1 and J usage is TRBJ2-5; TRBD1 aligns across 7 bases. Looked up from germline, CDR1 is MNHNS and CDR2 is SASEGT. The CDR3 length is 15 residues. The J segment lost 5 bases and the V segment lost 7 bases, leaving 13 bases of the junction unmatched. The CDR3 here is CASTTGQSKWETQYF. The CDR3, as DNA: TGTGCCAGCACGACGGGACAGTCAAAGTGGGAGACCCAGTACTTC.